The 22 T cell receptor beta chains below all came from one sample that was sequenced in a study of T-cell memory formation after mild COVID-19. TCRdb re-called the 5' RACE reads through MiXCR, storing one row per CDR3 protein. The table has more than 450,000 distinct CDR3 sequences, 15% to 20% seen once; the top ten hold approximately 12%. Sequencing was carried out using PBMCs or a T cell subset sorted from them (not recorded which). The receptors derive from an adult woman who had mild COVID-19 (a few samples of this study predate the infection). Cell type and time point are not known.

The V and J genes are TRBV7-2 and TRBJ1-4, with a weak D call TRBD1 (6 bases). The germline CDR1 and CDR2 sequences are SGHTA and FQGNSA. This CDR3 comprises 13 residues. Between the trimmed V and J ends, which lost 5 bases and 10 bases, there was a span of 14 bases. This chain's CDR3 is CASSQGSIGKLFF. CDR3 coding DNA: TGTGCCAGCAGCCAGGGGTCTATCGGAAAACTGTTTTTT.

This clonotype was seen a handful of times. J is TRBJ2-1 and V is TRBV4-1, with D possibly TRBD2 on 6 matching bases. From germline, CDR1 is MGHRA and CDR2 YSYEKL. Trimming shortened V by 10 bases and J by 7 bases, and 14 bases separated the two germline ends. This CDR3 is built from 12 residues. CDR3 in amino acids: CATRGYGNEQFF. In DNA form, the CDR3 reads TGCGCCACCCGGGGGTACGGAAATGAGCAGTTCTTC.

The CDR3 region is CASRRVGGKNIQYF. CDR3 DNA: TGTGCCAGTAGACGGGTGGGCGGCAAAAACATTCAGTACTTC. The gene calls are TRBV19 and TRBJ2-4; D is unclear. The germline V gene encodes CDR1 LNHDA and CDR2 SQIVND (reference sequence). V shed 6 bases and J shed 3 bases, with 12 bases lying between them. The length of the CDR3 is 14 residues.

CDR3 sequence: CAISEDRESQPQHF. The CDR3 coding sequence is TGTGCCATCAGTGAGGACAGGGAGAGTCAGCCCCAGCATTTT. The rearrangement uses TRBV10-3 and TRBJ1-5; 7 nucleotides match TRBD1. Germline V CDR1 and CDR2: ENHRY, SYGVKD. The V segment lost 2 bases and the J segment 6 bases; nucleotides outside the gene matches: 4. The CDR3 totals 14 residues.

The gene calls are TRBV5-1 and TRBJ1-2; 8 positions agree with TRBD1. The CDR3 totals 15 residues. CDR1 and CDR2 from the germline V gene are SGHRS and YFSETQ. V shed 5 bases and J 4 bases; nucleotides not matched to a gene: 10. CDR3 sequence (DNA): TGCGCCAGCAGGCCCTCACAGGGGGAGTTCTATGGCTACACCTTC. Residues: CASRPSQGEFYGYTF.

This clonotype was found a few times. The rearrangement links TRBV29-1 to TRBJ2-2; TRBD2 might be the D (6 bases). With 3 bases removed from V and 4 bases from J, the gap between germline ends came to 12 bases. Germline V gene data show CDR1 as SQVTM and CDR2 as ANQGSEA. This CDR3 has 14 residues. The CDR3 region has the DNA TGCAGCGTTGAGGGCGGGATACCCACCGGGGAGCTGTTTTTT. Its translation: CSVEGGIPTGELFF.

The chain carries TRBV7-8 and TRBJ2-3; D not resolved. This CDR3 has 13 residues. Germline V gives CDR1 SGHVS, CDR2 FQNEAQ. V was pared by 2 bases and J by 5 bases, with 8 bases between. For the CDR3, the DNA is TGTGCCAGCAGCTTACGTAGGATAGATACGCAGTATTTT. It yields the protein CASSLRRIDTQYF.

The chain joins TRBV5-1 to TRBJ2-1, with no clear D. Germline CDR1 and CDR2: SGHRS and YFSETQ. The CDR3 extends over 14 amino acids. V lost 2 bases, J lost 5 bases, and 11 bases lay in between. CDR3 amino acids: CASSLRTQNNEQFF. As DNA, the CDR3 is TGCGCCAGCAGCTTAAGGACGCAAAACAATGAGCAGTTCTTC. Supplemented by reference TRBV5-1 and TRBJ2-1, the full variable domain reads KAGVTQTPRYLIKTRGQQVTLSCSPISGHRSVSWYQQTPGQGLQFLFEYFSETQRNKGNFPGRFSGRQFSNSRSEMNVSTLELGDSALYLCASSLRTQNNEQFFGPGTRLTVL.

This clonotype was counted a few times. This rearrangement joins TRBV5-1 to TRBJ1-2; D unclear. Trimming stripped 0 bases from V and 4 bases from J, with 4 bases between. CDR3 length: 12 residues. The germline V gene encodes CDR1 SGHRS and CDR2 YFSETQ. The DNA for the CDR3 is TGCGCCAGCAGCTTGGTGGCCTATGGCTACACCTTC. It is translated as CASSLVAYGYTF.

Only a few counts were recorded for this clonotype. V gene TRBV5-6 combines with J gene TRBJ2-5; 8 nucleotides align to TRBD1. From germline, CDR1 is SGHDT and CDR2 YYEEEE. CDR3 size: 13 residues. The J segment lost 5 bases and the V segment lost 5 bases, leaving 5 bases of the junction unmatched. The CDR3: CASRRTGWETQYF. CDR3 nucleotides: TGTGCCAGCAGACGGACAGGGTGGGAGACCCAGTACTTC.

The chain joins TRBV7-8 to TRBJ2-7, with D perhaps assigned TRBD1 or TRBD2 (6 bases each). CDR1 SGHVS and CDR2 FQNEAQ come from the germline V gene. The V and J ends lost 4 bases and 3 bases respectively, with 16 bases between them. The CDR3 loop spans 15 amino acids. The DNA of the CDR3 is TGTGCCAGCAGCTCGGAGGGGGGCCACGGCTACGAGCAGTACTTC. The encoded protein is CASSSEGGHGYEQYF.

This clonotype was seen more than once but under ten times. V and J are TRBV7-9 and TRBJ2-2; no clear D. Germline CDR1 is SEHNR and CDR2 is FQNEAQ (reference sequence). The length of the CDR3 is 17 residues. V was cut by 1 base and J by 0 bases, with 12 bases left in between. The CDR3 protein is CASSLGPGLTNTGELFF. For the CDR3, the DNA is TGTGCCAGCAGCTTAGGCCCGGGCCTCACGAACACCGGGGAGCTGTTTTTT.

The chain has TRBV7-3 and TRBJ2-2, with D maybe TRBD1 (5 bases). V was shortened by 3 bases and J by 7 bases, with 12 bases between the two germline ends. The CDR3 consists of 14 residues. Germline lookup yields CDR1 SGHTA and CDR2 FQGTGA. This CDR3 reads CASSLSRANGELFF. The CDR3 nucleotides are TGTGCCAGCAGCTTGTCCAGGGCGAACGGGGAGCTGTTTTTT.

A few counts support this clonotype. CDR3 in amino acids: CASSASHTDTQYF. Here the CDR3 DNA reads TGTGCCAGCAGCGCCTCCCATACGGATACGCAGTATTTT. The chain joins TRBV7-9 to TRBJ2-3; D remains ambiguous. Germline loops: CDR1 SEHNR, CDR2 FQNEAQ (reference sequence). The V gene lost 5 bases and the J gene lost 6 bases, with 12 bases spanning the gap. The CDR3 is 13 residues long.

The V and J genes are TRBV9 and TRBJ1-2; D uncertain. CDR3 length: 12 amino acids. The germline V gene encodes CDR1 SGDLS and CDR2 YYNGEE. Trimming shortened V by 5 bases and J by 4 bases, and 9 bases separated the two germline ends. The CDR3: CASSGVSYGYTF. The CDR3 coding sequence is TGTGCCAGCAGTGGGGTTTCCTATGGCTACACCTTC. Drawing the rest from reference TRBV9 and TRBJ1-2, the complete variable domain is DSGVTQTPKHLITATGQRVTLRCSPRSGDLSVYWYQQSLDQGLQFLIQYYNGEERAKGNILERFSAQQFPDLHSELNLSSLELGDSALYFCASSGVSYGYTFGSGTRLTVV.

J is TRBJ1-1 and V is TRBV5-5; TRBD1 matches 10 bases. The CDR3 consists of 12 residues. The J segment lost 12 bases and the V segment lost 1 base, leaving 3 bases of the junction unmatched. Per the germline V gene, CDR1 is SGHKS and CDR2 is YYEKEE (reference sequence). The CDR3 sequence is CASSLMGQGSFF. CDR3 nucleotides: TGTGCCAGCAGCTTGATGGGACAGGGGTCTTTCTTT. Supplemented by reference TRBV5-5 and TRBJ1-1, the full variable domain reads DAGVTQSPTHLIKTRGQQVTLRCSPISGHKSVSWYQQVLGQGPQFIFQYYEKEERGRGNFPDRFSARQFPNYSSELNVNALLLGDSALYLCASSLMGQGSFFGQGTRLTVV.

The chain joins TRBV11-3 to TRBJ1-1; a possible D gene is TRBD1 (5 bases). Trimming took off 5 bases at V and 7 bases at J, with 11 bases between the two ends. The V gene's germline CDR1 is SGHNT and CDR2 YENEEA. The length of the CDR3 is 12 residues. CDR3 DNA: TGTGCCAGCAGCCACGAGAGGGGTGAAGCTTTCTTT. It translates to CASSHERGEAFF.

This clonotype was found a few times. The chain carries TRBV4-2 and TRBJ2-7; D gene ambiguous. Germline V lookup: CDR1 LGHNA, CDR2 YNFKEQ. This CDR3 spans 16 amino acids. V was shortened by 4 bases and J by 0 bases, with 16 bases between the two germline ends. The CDR3 bases are TGTGCCAGCAGCCCCCGTGTTGAAGCTGACTCCTACGAGCAGTACTTC. Its translation: CASSPRVEADSYEQYF.

In this sample, this clonotype turned up a few times. The chain combines TRBV12-3 or TRBV12-4 with TRBJ1-3, with 7 bases lining up with TRBD1. V was clipped by 3 bases and J by 2 bases; unmatched bases: 4. There are 15 residues in the CDR3. The CDR3 protein is CASSLRQGAGNTIYF. CDR3 sequence (DNA): TGTGCCAGCAGTTTGCGACAGGGAGCTGGAAACACCATATATTTT.

The chain employs TRBV7-9 and TRBJ2-7; D might be TRBD1 (6 bases). This CDR3 has 15 amino acids. CDR1 and CDR2 from the germline V gene are SEHNR and FQNEAQ (reference sequence). Trimming pared 4 bases from V and 5 bases from J, leaving 18 bases between. The CDR3 nucleotides read TGTGCCAGCAGCTCCTCACACAGGGTCCCGAACGAGCAGTACTTC. Amino acid sequence: CASSSSHRVPNEQYF.

This chain joins TRBV30 and TRBJ2-1; TRBD2 matches 10 bases. Germline-derived CDR1 and CDR2 are GTSNPN and SVGIG (reference sequence). The V segment lost 5 bases and the J segment 3 bases; nucleotides outside the gene matches: 1. CDR3 length: 13 amino acids. CDR3 coding DNA: TGTGCCTGGGCTAGCGGGGGCTACAATGAGCAGTTCTTC. This encodes CAWASGGYNEQFF.

V gene TRBV4-2 combines with J gene TRBJ2-5; possible D gene TRBD2, 6 bases. CDR3 size: 16 residues. CDR1 and CDR2 (germline): LGHNA, YNFKEQ. Trimming took 1 base from V and 5 from J, leaving 17 bases between them. The CDR3 coding sequence is TGTGCCAGCAGCCAAGCACGGAGGGCCGGAGGGGAGACCCAGTACTTC. Translating it yields CASSQARRAGGETQYF.